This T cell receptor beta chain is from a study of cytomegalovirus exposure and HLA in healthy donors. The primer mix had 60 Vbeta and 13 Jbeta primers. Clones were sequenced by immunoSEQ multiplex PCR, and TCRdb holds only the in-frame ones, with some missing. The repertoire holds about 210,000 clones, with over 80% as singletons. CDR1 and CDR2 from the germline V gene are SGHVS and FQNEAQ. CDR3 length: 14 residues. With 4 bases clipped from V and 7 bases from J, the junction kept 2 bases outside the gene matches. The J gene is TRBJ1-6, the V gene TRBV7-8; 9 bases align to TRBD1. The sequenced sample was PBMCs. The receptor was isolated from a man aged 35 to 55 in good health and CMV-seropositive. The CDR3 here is CASSSGTGNSPLHF. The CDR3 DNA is TGTGCCAGCAGCTCGGGGACAGGGAATTCACCCCTCCACTTT.